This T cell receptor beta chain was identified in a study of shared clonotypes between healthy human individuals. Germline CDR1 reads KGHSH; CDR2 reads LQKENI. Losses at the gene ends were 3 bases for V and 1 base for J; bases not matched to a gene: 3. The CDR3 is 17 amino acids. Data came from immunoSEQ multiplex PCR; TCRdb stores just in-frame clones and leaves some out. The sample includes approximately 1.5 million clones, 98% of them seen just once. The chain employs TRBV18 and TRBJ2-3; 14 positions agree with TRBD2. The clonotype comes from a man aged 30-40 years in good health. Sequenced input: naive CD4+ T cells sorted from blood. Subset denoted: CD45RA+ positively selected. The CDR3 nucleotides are TGTGCCAGCTCACCGATGGGACTAGCGGGAGGCACAGATACGCAGTATTTT. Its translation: CASSPMGLAGGTDTQYF.